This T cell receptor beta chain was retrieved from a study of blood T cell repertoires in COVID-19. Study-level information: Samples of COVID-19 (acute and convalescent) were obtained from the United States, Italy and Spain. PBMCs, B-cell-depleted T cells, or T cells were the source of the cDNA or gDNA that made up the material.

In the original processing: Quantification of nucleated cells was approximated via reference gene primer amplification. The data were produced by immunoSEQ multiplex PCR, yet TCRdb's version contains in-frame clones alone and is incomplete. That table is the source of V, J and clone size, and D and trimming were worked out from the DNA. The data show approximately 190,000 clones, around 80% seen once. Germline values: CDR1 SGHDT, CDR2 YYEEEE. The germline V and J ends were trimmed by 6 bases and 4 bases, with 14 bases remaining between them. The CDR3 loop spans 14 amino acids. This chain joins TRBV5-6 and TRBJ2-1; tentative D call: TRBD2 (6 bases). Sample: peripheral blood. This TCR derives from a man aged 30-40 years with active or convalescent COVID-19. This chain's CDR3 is CASTPVGGYNEQFF. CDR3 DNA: TGTGCCAGCACCCCCGTGGGGGGTTACAATGAGCAGTTCTTC.